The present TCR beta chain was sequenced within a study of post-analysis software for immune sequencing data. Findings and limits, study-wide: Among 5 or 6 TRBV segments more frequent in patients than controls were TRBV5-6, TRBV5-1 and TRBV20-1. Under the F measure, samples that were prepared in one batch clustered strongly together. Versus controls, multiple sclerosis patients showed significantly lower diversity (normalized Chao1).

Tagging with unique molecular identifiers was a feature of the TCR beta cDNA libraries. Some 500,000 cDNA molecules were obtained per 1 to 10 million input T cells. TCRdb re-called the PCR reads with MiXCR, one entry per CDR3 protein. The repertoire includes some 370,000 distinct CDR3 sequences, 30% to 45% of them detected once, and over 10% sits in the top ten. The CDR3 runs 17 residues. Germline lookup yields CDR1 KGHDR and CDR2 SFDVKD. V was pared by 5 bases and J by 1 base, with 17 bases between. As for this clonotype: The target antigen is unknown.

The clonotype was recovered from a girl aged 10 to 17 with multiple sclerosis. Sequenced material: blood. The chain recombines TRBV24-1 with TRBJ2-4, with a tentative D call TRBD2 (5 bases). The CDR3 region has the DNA TGTGCCACCAGTGGGCGACGGAGGATTGGGGCCAAAAACATTCAGTACTTC. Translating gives CATSGRRRIGAKNIQYF.